The next 13 T cell receptor beta chains were all read from a single sample in a study of T cell clonotyping in hematopoietic cell transplantation. The table came from immunoSEQ multiplex PCR; TCRdb's copy has only in-frame clones and leaves some out. Among approximately 16,000 clones listed, approximately 83% were seen once. The specimen was peripheral blood mononuclear cells. The receptors shown here come from a woman in her thirties or forties in good health. Some clones in this sample may be carry-over from other donors' samples.

The chain joins TRBV29-1 to TRBJ1-1; D remains ambiguous. The CDR3 runs to 12 residues. The V end was cut by 7 bases, the J end by 5 bases, with 14 bases between. The V gene's germline CDR1 is SQVTM and CDR2 ANQGSEA. CDR3 sequence reads: CSAVSGWTEAFF. CDR3 sequence (DNA): TGCAGCGCCGTTTCGGGGTGGACTGAAGCTTTCTTT.

The V and J genes are TRBV19 and TRBJ2-1; D possibly corresponds to TRBD1 (6 bases). This CDR3 region has 14 residues. V was clipped by 3 bases and J by 5 bases, with 11 bases between them. Germline V gene data show CDR1 as LNHDA and CDR2 as SQIVND (reference sequence). The CDR3 nucleotides read TGTGCCAGTAGTATGCAGGGGCCCGACAATGAGCAGTTCTTC. Protein sequence: CASSMQGPDNEQFF.

The rearrangement links TRBV6-5 to TRBJ2-7; possibly TRBD1 for D (5 bases). Germline CDR1 and CDR2: MNHEY and SVGAGI. This CDR3 is built from 12 residues. Trimming shortened V by 6 bases and J by 2 bases, and 8 bases separated the two germline ends. For the CDR3, the DNA is TGTGCCAGCAGCCCAGGGACCTACGAGCAGTACTTC. It specifies CASSPGTYEQYF.

This chain connects TRBV11-3 to TRBJ2-3; possibly TRBD2 for D (5 bases). The germline V and J ends were trimmed by 1 base and 3 bases, with 11 bases remaining between them. There are 15 residues in the CDR3. From germline, CDR1 is SGHNT and CDR2 YENEEA. The CDR3 loop is CASSLARPGTDTQYF. For the CDR3, the DNA is TGTGCCAGCAGCTTAGCTCGTCCGGGGACAGATACGCAGTATTTT.

The V call is TRBV7-2, the J call TRBJ2-1, with 13 nucleotides matching TRBD2. The trim removed 7 bases at V and 7 bases at J, leaving 4 bases unmatched. The CDR3 extends over 14 amino acids. The germline V gene encodes CDR1 SGHTA and CDR2 FQGNSA. The CDR3 sequence is CASTQTSGRNEQFF. DNA for the CDR3: TGTGCCAGCACCCAGACTAGCGGGAGGAATGAGCAGTTCTTC.

CDR3 residues: CASSFTGGMGELFF. The CDR3 DNA reads TGTGCCAGCAGCTTCACAGGGGGGATGGGGGAGCTGTTTTTT. The genes are TRBV7-3 and TRBJ2-2, with 8 bases that match TRBD1. Germline V gene lookup returns CDR1 SGHTA and CDR2 FQGTGA. V shed 3 bases, J shed 8 bases, and the junction held 5 bases outside the gene matches. The CDR3 is made up of 14 amino acids.

The chain has TRBV5-6 and TRBJ1-2; D perhaps matches TRBD1 (5 bases). This CDR3 is built from 14 residues. CDR1 is SGHDT and CDR2 is YYEEEE in the germline V gene. Trimming left V 2 bases short and J 5 bases short, with 13 bases between. The CDR3 DNA sequence: TGTGCCAGCAGCTTACCGCAGACAGTTTATGGCTACACCTTC. This translates into CASSLPQTVYGYTF.

Regarding this clone: A much larger clonotype is one base distant, so this may be a read error. The same CDR3 can be traced to other DNA sequences in this sample. This sequence joins TRBV4-1 and TRBJ1-2; D ambiguous. The CDR3 is 14 residues long. Germline V gene lookup returns CDR1 MGHRA and CDR2 YSYEKL. CDR3 in DNA: TGCGCCAGCAGCCAAGGACACCACGACTATGGCTACACTTTC. Its translation is CASSQGHHDYGYTF.

The chain carries TRBV5-8 and TRBJ1-1, with D unclear. The CDR3 sequence is 11 residues long. V dropped 4 bases and J dropped 1 base, with 2 bases sitting between them. Germline CDR1 and CDR2: SGHTS and YDEGEE. In DNA form, the CDR3 reads TGTGCCAGCAGCCGGAACACTGAAGCTTTCTTT. Its protein product is CASSRNTEAFF. Full variable domain (outside the CDR3, taken from reference TRBV5-8 and TRBJ1-1): EAGVTQSPTHLIKTRGQQATLRCSPISGHTSVYWYQQALGLGLQFLLWYDEGEERNRGNFPPRFSGRQFPNYSSELNVNALELEDSALYLCASSRNTEAFFGQGTRLTVV.

V and J are TRBV5-8 and TRBJ1-5, with a possible D match to TRBD1 (5 bases). Germline assignment: CDR1 SGHTS and CDR2 YDEGEE. Between the trimmed V and J ends, which lost 7 bases and 1 base, there was a span of 15 bases. The CDR3 sequence is 15 residues long. CDR3 DNA: TGTGCCAGCGGTCAGAGGTGGGGGAGCAATCAGCCCCAGCATTTT. This translates into CASGQRWGSNQPQHF.

This chain uses TRBV6-5 with TRBJ1-4; D may be TRBD1 (6 bases). The V and J ends lost 2 bases and 10 bases respectively, with 8 bases between them. The CDR3 consists of 12 residues. Germline V gives CDR1 MNHEY, CDR2 SVGAGI. The CDR3: CASSYTGRKLFF. As DNA, the CDR3 is TGTGCCAGCAGTTACACAGGGCGAAAACTGTTTTTT.

The chain has TRBV5-1 and TRBJ2-5; 9 positions match TRBD2. Germline CDR1 is SGHRS and CDR2 is YFSETQ. The CDR3 has 16 residues. With V trimmed by 4 bases and J by 1 base, 8 bases remained unmatched. CDR3 loop: CASSEASGTFQETQYF. The CDR3 nucleotides are TGCGCCAGCAGCGAGGCTAGCGGGACCTTCCAAGAGACCCAGTACTTC.

V usage is TRBV6-6 and J usage is TRBJ2-7; D is perhaps TRBD2 (6 bases). The CDR3 covers 11 residues. Germline assignment: CDR1 MNHNY and CDR2 SVGAGI (reference sequence). V lost 5 bases, J lost 6 bases, and 8 bases lay in between. The CDR3 DNA sequence: TGTGCCAGCAGTCCCGGGGGCGAGCAGTACTTC. It translates to CASSPGGEQYF.